A single T cell receptor beta chain is shown here with its context. The primer mix had 60 Vbeta and 13 Jbeta primers. Libraries were prepared by immunoSEQ multiplex PCR; TCRdb keeps only in-frame clonotypes and omits some of them. Altogether around 64,000 clones are present, 85% to 90% being singletons, with the ten largest covering 12%. V lost 7 bases and J lost 9; bases outside the gene matches: 10. The CDR3 has 14 amino acids. Per germline, CDR1 SNHLY and CDR2 FYNNEI. The sample comes from a study of cytomegalovirus exposure and HLA in healthy donors. Material: PBMCs. The chain recombines TRBV2 with TRBJ2-1, with 9 positions matching TRBD1. This receptor was identified in a woman in her 30s in good health and CMV-seropositive. Here the CDR3 reads CASKGDRVGGEQFF. As DNA, the CDR3 is TGTGCCAGCAAAGGGGACAGGGTCGGTGGTGAGCAGTTCTTC.